The 11 T cell receptor delta chains reported below all come from one sample, sequenced in a study of γδ T cells in repeated Plasmodium falciparum infection. TCRdb applied CATT to the multiplex PCR reads for clone calling. The sample lists 85,000 to 100,000 delta-chain clones, 0.98% seen once, with 9.6% in the top ten. Gammadelta T cells were flow-sorted from PBMC into Vgamma9/Vdelta2+ and Vdelta2-negative populations for bulk analysis. The sequencing input was gamma-delta T cells from blood. The receptors were sampled from a pool of human donors (malaria-infected and uninfected, not separated).

This clone was observed at least ten times. Given a far larger clone just one base away, this is likely a sequencing read error. This CDR3 is also generated by other DNA sequences in the sample. The gene calls are TRDV2 and TRDJ1; TRDD3 agrees at 13 bases. CDR1 is GEAIGNYY and CDR2 is EKD in the germline V gene. V gave up 0 bases and J gave up 0 bases; unmatched junction bases: 12. The CDR3 spans 20 residues. The CDR3 here is CACDTLVLGDTRKDTDKLIF. Here the CDR3 DNA reads TGTGCCTGTGACACCCTGGTACTGGGGGATACGCGGAAAGACACCGATAAACTCATCTTT.

Only a few counts were recorded for this clone. TCRdb records a much larger clone's protein for this DNA, with a difference at residue 8 that likely arises from a read error; the protein given is the translation of the DNA. Other DNA sequences from this sample encode an identical CDR3 as well. This chain connects TRDV1 to TRDJ1; TRDD3 agrees at 10 bases. The V segment lost 11 bases and the J segment 0 bases; nucleotides outside the gene matches: 12. CDR3 length: 16 residues. The germline V gene encodes CDR1 TSWWSYY and CDR2 QGS. CDR3 nucleotide sequence: TGTGCTTTACGAACTGGGGGATCGGTGTACACCGATAAACTCATCTTT. As protein: CALRTGGSVYTDKLIF.

This clone was observed many times. The genes are TRDV2 and TRDJ1; 11 bases match TRDD3. The V gene end was trimmed by 3 bases and the J gene end by 4 bases; junction bases not matched to a gene: 9. This CDR3 contains 16 residues. Germline V CDR1 and CDR2: GEAIGNYY, EKD. In DNA, the CDR3 is TGTGCCTGTGACTCACGACTGGGGGATAAAGGCGATAAACTCATCTTT. Residues: CACDSRLGDKGDKLIF.

Comments on this clone: TCRdb has a much larger clone's protein, which differs at residue 6 from the translation of this DNA, likely because of a read error; what is shown is the protein translated from the DNA. With the J gene uncalled, the V gene is TRDV1; the table assigns TRDD3, which was not confirmed against the DNA. There are 16 residues in the CDR3. The germline gives CDR1 TSWWSYY, CDR2 QGS. The CDR3 sequence is CALGEELRALLIPLIF. In DNA, the CDR3 is TGTGCTCTTGGGGAGGAACTACGGGCCCTCCTTATACCCCTCATCTTT.

This clone was detected a few times. It differs at one base from a far larger clone, so likely a read error. Other DNA sequences in this specimen translate into the identical CDR3. This chain uses TRDV1 with TRDJ1, with 8 bases aligning to TRDD3. The V gene's germline CDR1 is TSWWSYY and CDR2 QGS. This CDR3 contains 18 residues. The CDR3 DNA is TGTGCTCTTGGGGAAGAAACCCCTACTGGGGGTTTCACCGATAAACTCATCTTC. Residues: CALGEETPTGGFTDKLIF.

About this clone: TCRdb's protein for this DNA is that of a much larger clone and differs from the translation at residue 12, likely a read error; the protein shown is the DNA translation. The genes are TRDV2 and TRDJ1; maybe TRDD3 (6 bases). The J gene, not given by TCRdb, was assigned here from a germline match of the nucleotide sequence. This CDR3 has 16 residues. The germline CDR1 and CDR2 sequences are GEAIGNYY and EKD. The CDR3 bases are TGTGCCTGTGACGCTTTGGGGGGCACGTACACCGGTAAACTCATCTTT. This codes for CACDALGGTYTGKLIF.

This clone was detected a few times. TCRdb shows a much larger clone's protein in place of this DNA's translation, and the two differ at residue 17, likely through a read error; the protein shown is translated from the DNA. A V gene of TRDV1 was called, but no J gene was assigned; TRDD3, the table's D call, was not compared with the DNA. The germline V gene encodes CDR1 TSWWSYY and CDR2 QGS. CDR3 length: 18 residues. This CDR3 is CALGELVRTRGYTDKLTF. The DNA for the CDR3 is TGTGCTCTTGGGGAACTAGTGCGAACCCGGGGGTACACCGATAAACTCACCTTT.

This clone was found a few times. With only one base between it and a far larger clone, this is likely a read error. The same CDR3 also results from other DNA sequences found in this sample. The V call is TRDV2, the J call TRDJ1; D gene ambiguous. In the absence of a J gene in TCRdb, the DNA was matched to germline to assign it here. V was clipped by 1 base and J by 4 bases, with 15 bases between them. Per the germline V gene, CDR1 is GEAIGNYY and CDR2 is EKD. The CDR3 is 15 amino acids. CDR3 loop: CACDTVGGLGDKLIF. Here the CDR3 DNA reads TGTGCCTGTGACACGGTGGGAGGACTCGGCGATAAACTCATCTTT.

The sample holds many counts of this clone. TCRdb's protein, taken from a much larger clone, differs from this DNA's translation at residue 6, likely owing to a read error; the protein displayed comes from the DNA. V gene TRDV1 combines with J gene TRDJ1, with D possibly TRDD3 on 5 matching bases. There are 17 residues in the CDR3. Trimming cost V 4 bases and J 0 bases, with 18 bases left between them. Germline V lookup: CDR1 TSWWSYY, CDR2 QGS. CDR3 sequence reads: CALGGALGQRDTDKLIF. The CDR3 DNA reads as TGTGCTCTTGGGGGGGCCCTGGGACAAAGAGACACCGATAAACTCATCTTT.

This clone was recorded at least ten times. This chain uses TRDV1 with TRDJ1, with 10 bases identical to TRDD3. The length of the CDR3 is 23 residues. With 5 bases clipped from V and 0 bases from J, the junction kept 27 bases outside the gene matches. Germline V gene sequence: CDR1 TSWWSYY, CDR2 QGS. The CDR3 region is CALGMGGRSTILGDIFHTDKLIF. Here the CDR3 DNA reads TGTGCTCTTGGGATGGGTGGGAGATCTACGATTCTGGGGGATATTTTTCACACCGATAAACTCATCTTT.

The table lists this clone with a few counts. The protein held in TCRdb is that of a much larger clone and does not match this DNA's translation at residue 10, likely because of a read error; the protein shown is translated from the DNA. V is TRDV2 and J is TRDJ1; TRDD3 agrees at 10 bases. No J gene was available from TCRdb, and it was assigned here by a germline match of the DNA. This CDR3 comprises 16 residues. Germline lookup yields CDR1 GEAIGNYY and CDR2 EKD. Trimming took 3 bases from V and 1 from J; bases not matched to a gene: 7. The CDR3 region is CACDRTGGFLTDKLIF. The CDR3 DNA follows: TGTGCCTGTGACCGTACTGGGGGATTTCTCACCGATAAACTCATCTTT.